This TCR beta chain came from a study of blood T cell repertoires in COVID-19. Study-wide background: The United States, Italy and Spain provided the acute and convalescent COVID-19 samples.

The repertoire was sequenced with immunoSEQ multiplex PCR; TCRdb's copy has only in-frame clones and lacks some. The table has 220,000 or so clones, just under 85% seen once. CDR3 length: 15 amino acids. The sequenced sample consisted of peripheral blood. This sequence was found in a woman of 80 years or more with acute or convalescent COVID-19. The V and J genes are TRBV7-5 and TRBJ1-1. TRBV7-5 constitutes a pseudogene. For the CDR3, the DNA is TGTGTCAGAAGCACACTGGAGAAAGGAGGCACTGAAGCTTTCTTT. Translating it yields CVRSTLEKGGTEAFF.